Each of the 15 T cell receptor beta chains below was sequenced from the same sample in a study of CD8+CD57+ T cells in acquired aplastic anemia. TCR beta VDJ and CDR3 profiling used genomic DNA as template. Using its own MiXCR run on the reads, TCRdb lists one record per CDR3 protein. Of 200,000 to 300,000 distinct CDR3 sequences listed, about 80% are singletons. Flow cytometry had shown expanded CD8+CD57+ cells in the patients chosen for sequencing. The sequenced sample was sorted CD4+, CD8+, or CD8+CD57+ T cells (not recorded which) from PBMCs. Source of these receptors: a human donor with aplastic anemia.

CDR3 protein: CASSMSSTGELFF. CDR3 sequence (DNA): TGTGCCAGCAGCATGTCTAGCACAGGGGAGCTGTTTTTT. The chain combines TRBV11-3 with TRBJ2-2, with D tentatively TRBD2 (5 bases). V lost 5 bases to trimming and J lost 8 bases, with 12 bases between them. CDR3 length equals 13 residues. Germline V gene lookup returns CDR1 SGHNT and CDR2 YENEEA. The full variable domain, rest sourced from reference TRBV11-3 and TRBJ2-2, is EAGVVQSPRYKIIEKKQPVAFWCNPISGHNTLYWYLQNLGQGPELLIRYENEEAVDDSQLPKDRFSAERLKGVDSTLKIQPAELGDSAVYLCASSMSSTGELFFGEGSRLTVL.

This clonotype was detected a few times. The V and J genes are TRBV7-2 and TRBJ2-7; no clear D. The CDR3 sequence is 14 residues long. Deletions cut 2 bases from V and 2 bases from J, with 10 bases between. Germline assignment: CDR1 SGHTA and CDR2 FQGNSA. The CDR3 region has the DNA TGTGCCAGCAGCTTAACGTCAGGTGCCTACGAGCAGTACTTC. It specifies CASSLTSGAYEQYF.

Here the CDR3 DNA reads TGCAGTGCCAGACAGCCTGGGACCTACAATGAGCAGTTCTTC. Amino acid sequence: CSARQPGTYNEQFF. This chain uses TRBV20-1 with TRBJ2-1; D may be TRBD1 (5 bases). Germline CDR1 and CDR2: DFQATT and SNEGSKA (reference sequence). Trimming took 6 bases from V and 2 from J, leaving 14 bases between them. The CDR3 contains 14 residues.

On this clonotype: A read error is likely, as this CDR3 ends without the conserved phenylalanine or tryptophan. The limits of the CDR3 on the DNA are not certain, so only TCRdb's listed CDR3 is given. The J gene is TRBJ2-3, the V gene TRBV7-8; TRBD2, as called in the table, went unchecked against the DNA. Germline V gene sequence: CDR1 SGHVS, CDR2 FQNEAQ. The CDR3 spans 13 amino acids, including both terminal residues. CDR3 in amino acids: CASGVAGAPDTQY.

This CDR3 reads CASSLHPDAKTLSYEQYV. The CDR3 DNA reads as TGTGCCAGCAGCTTACATCCAGACGCCAAAACCCTTTCTTACGAGCAGTACGTC. V usage is TRBV7-8 and J usage is TRBJ2-7; D remains ambiguous. This CDR3 comprises 18 residues. Germline assignment: CDR1 SGHVS and CDR2 FQNEAQ. Trimming pared 2 bases from V and 4 bases from J, leaving 24 bases between.

Notes on this clonotype: This may come from a read error, since a much larger clone is one base off. In this CDR3 the conserved last residue, phenylalanine or tryptophan, is missing, so a read error is likely. Because the CDR3's place on the DNA is in doubt, the DNA is left out and the CDR3 is given as listed by TCRdb. V is TRBV7-2 and J is TRBJ2-3; the D segment call TRBD1 is taken from the table without a DNA check. Germline assignment: CDR1 SGHTA and CDR2 FQGNSA. Counting both end residues, the CDR3 totals 14 amino acids. The chain's CDR3 is CASSLTGGADYDYI.

This clonotype was recorded once. The chain employs TRBV20-1 and TRBJ2-1; TRBD2 aligns across 13 bases. The CDR3 totals 13 residues. V was pared by 7 bases and J by 6 bases, with 3 bases of the junction left unmatched. Per germline, CDR1 DFQATT and CDR2 SNEGSKA (reference sequence). CDR3 bases: TGCAGTGGGGGACTAGCGGGGTTCAATGAGCAGTTCTTC. It encodes CSGGLAGFNEQFF.

Note on this clonotype: A junction boundary mismatches the germline segment, possibly from a read error. This chain joins TRBV12-3 or TRBV12-4 and TRBJ2-3, with TRBD2 as a possible D gene (7 bases). The CDR3 extends over 14 amino acids. CDR3 in DNA: TGTGCCAGCAGCCCCGGGGGGCAGAACCCTATGGCTACATTT. As protein: CASSPGGQNPMATF.

The gene calls are TRBV2 and TRBJ2-7, with 7 positions matching TRBD1. The CDR3 has 13 residues. Trimming cost V 5 bases and J 7 bases; bases outside gene matches: 8. Germline values: CDR1 SNHLY, CDR2 FYNNEI. The CDR3 region is CASSRDSLGEQYV. CDR3 in DNA: TGTGCCAGCAGTCGGGACAGCTTGGGGGAGCAGTACGTC.

This clonotype was counted ten times or more. The chain has TRBV25-1 and TRBJ2-7; D possibly corresponds to TRBD2 (5 bases). This CDR3 is built from 12 residues. The germline CDR1 and CDR2 sequences are MGHDK and SYGVNS. Trimming stripped 3 bases from V and 6 bases from J, with 9 bases between. In DNA, the CDR3 is TGTGCCAGCAGTGATGTCGGAGGCGAGCAGTACGTC. It yields the protein CASSDVGGEQYV.

V usage is TRBV5-1 and J usage is TRBJ2-3, with D possibly TRBD1 on 6 matching bases. The germline V gene has CDR1 SGHRS and CDR2 YFSETQ. V lost 7 bases and J 11 bases, leaving 14 bases between the germline ends. The CDR3 contains 11 residues. CDR3 sequence reads: CASSRGEVQYF. CDR3 DNA: TGCGCCAGCTCCAGGGGAGAGGTGCAGTATTTT.

This clonotype was counted a few times. The limits of the CDR3 on the DNA are not certain, so only TCRdb's listed CDR3 is given. The CDR3 protein is CASSLSQGQQFFGF. The chain is built from TRBV7-9 and TRBJ2-3; the table's D call TRBD1 went unverified against the DNA. From its first to its last residue, the CDR3 has 14 amino acids. Germline V gives CDR1 SEHNR, CDR2 FQNEAQ (reference sequence).

To note about this clonotype: A junction end diverges from the germline sequence, so it may reflect a read error. V and J are TRBV7-2 and TRBJ2-3; 8 nucleotides line up with TRBD2. Germline CDR1 is SGHTA and CDR2 is FQGNSA. There are 14 residues in the CDR3. The CDR3 sequence is CSSSLAGGADYHYF. The CDR3 bases are TGTTCCAGCAGCTTGGCGGGGGGCGCCGACTATCACTATTTT.

In the case of this clonotype: This likely comes from a read error, as the CDR3 has no conserved phenylalanine or tryptophan at its end. The DNA is omitted, as the CDR3 cannot be located on it reliably, and the CDR3 follows TCRdb's listing. The rearrangement joins TRBV2 to TRBJ1-2; the listed D gene, TRBD1, was not tested against the DNA. The V gene's germline CDR1 is SNHLY and CDR2 FYNNEI. The CDR3 is 16 residues long, ends included. The CDR3 region is CASSESYRNQPQHFGD.

V gene TRBV29-1 combines with J gene TRBJ1-1; D is possibly TRBD1 (5 bases). V was clipped by 4 bases and J by 6 bases, with 15 bases between them. The CDR3 runs to 13 residues. Germline lookup yields CDR1 SQVTM and CDR2 ANQGSEA. CDR3: CSVVAGTWAEAFF. CDR3 nucleotide sequence: TGCAGCGTTGTCGCCGGGACTTGGGCTGAAGCTTTCTTT.